The next 31 T cell receptor beta chains were all read from a single sample in a study of T cell repertoires in cytomegalovirus infection (dated by TCRdb to about 2019). The reads were generated on an Illumina HiSeq 1500. Using fastp trimming at Q25 and MiXCR clonotype assembly, TCRdb reanalyzed the public sequencing data and kept in-frame beta chains. Rows with a matching CDR3 protein are joined into one entry that keeps the most common DNA and genes. The sample table lists 700,000 to 950,000 distinct CDR3 sequences, about 30% of them with a count of one. The biggest ten clones account for under 15% of the sample. The meaning of the sample's treatment or condition label: in vitro stimulation with specific CMV peptide epitopes to enrich CMV-specific T cells. These receptors lack a known antigen. Sequences were derived from cultured CD8+ T cells from PBMCs, sampled from culture after CMV antigen stimulation. These receptors came from a human donor in good health (CMV status not recorded). Some clones in this sample may be carry-over from other donors' samples.

In this sample, this clonotype turned up a few times. This chain connects TRBV6-5 to TRBJ1-6; D may be TRBD1 (5 bases). CDR1 is MNHEY and CDR2 is SVGAGI in the germline V gene. Between the trimmed V and J ends, which lost 0 bases and 7 bases, there was a span of 10 bases. CDR3 size: 15 residues. CDR3 sequence reads: CASSYSSGTNSPLHF. CDR3 DNA: TGTGCCAGCAGTTACTCGTCAGGGACCAATTCACCCCTCCACTTT.

A few counts support this clonotype. This rearrangement joins TRBV7-9 to TRBJ2-7; possible D gene TRBD1, 6 bases. CDR3 length: 13 amino acids. Germline loops: CDR1 SEHNR, CDR2 FQNEAQ (reference sequence). V lost 5 bases and J lost 7, with 15 bases in between. CDR3 nucleotide sequence: TGTGCCAGCAGCCATGAACAGGGTCGGGAGCAGTACGTC. It is translated as CASSHEQGREQYV.

The gene calls are TRBV27 and TRBJ1-2, with D tentatively TRBD1 (5 bases). CDR3 size: 18 residues. Per the germline V gene, CDR1 is MNHEY and CDR2 is SMNVEV (reference sequence). With 6 bases removed from V and 4 bases from J, the gap between germline ends came to 27 bases. CDR3 DNA: TGTGCCAGCAGCTCCTCTTCCCTCAGGTTCCTTAGGGGCTATGGCTACACCTTC. Encoded protein: CASSSSSLRFLRGYGYTF.

This clonotype has at least ten counts. The J gene is TRBJ1-1, the V gene TRBV6-2 or TRBV6-3, with 9 bases lining up with TRBD1. The CDR3 sequence is 15 residues long. With 7 bases clipped from V and 5 bases from J, the junction kept 11 bases outside the gene matches. CDR1 and CDR2 from the germline V gene are MNHEY and SVGEGT. The CDR3 reads CASIITGGGQTEAFF. The CDR3 nucleotides are TGTGCCAGCATTATAACAGGGGGCGGTCAGACTGAAGCTTTCTTT.

The V gene is TRBV2, the J gene TRBJ1-6; D perhaps matches TRBD1 (6 bases). From germline, CDR1 is SNHLY and CDR2 FYNNEI. Trimming took 8 bases from V and 9 from J, leaving 20 bases between them. The CDR3 spans 15 residues. The CDR3 spells CASRNGGPLGSPLHF. CDR3 coding DNA: TGTGCCAGCCGAAACGGGGGGCCCTTAGGTTCACCCCTCCACTTT.

This clonotype has ten or more counts. V is TRBV7-6 and J is TRBJ2-7, with D maybe TRBD2 (5 bases). CDR1 and CDR2 (germline): SGHVS, FNYEAQ. The CDR3 is made up of 18 amino acids. The V gene lost 1 base and the J gene lost 2 bases, with 21 bases spanning the gap. CDR3 amino acids: CASSLEMEVAGYPYEQYF. CDR3 sequence (DNA): TGTGCCAGCAGCTTAGAGATGGAGGTGGCAGGTTACCCCTACGAGCAGTACTTC.

This clonotype came up a few times. V usage is TRBV4-3 and J usage is TRBJ2-5, with 10 bases fitting TRBD2. This CDR3 has 15 residues. The germline V gene encodes CDR1 LGHNA and CDR2 YSLEER. J gave up 1 base and V 4 bases, and 3 bases lay outside the gene matches. CDR3: CASSPGLALQETQYF. The CDR3 coding sequence is TGCGCCAGCAGCCCGGGACTAGCGCTCCAAGAGACCCAGTACTTC.

The chain is built from TRBV19 and TRBJ2-3; D remains unclear. The V end lost 4 bases, the J end lost 1 base, and 12 bases lay between the germline ends. The germline gives CDR1 LNHDA, CDR2 SQIVND (reference sequence). CDR3 length equals 15 residues. In DNA form, the CDR3 reads TGTGCCAGTAGTAGGGAAATGGATGGCACAGATACGCAGTATTTT. Translated, it gives CASSREMDGTDTQYF.

The rearrangement uses TRBV14 and TRBJ2-7; D remains ambiguous. The CDR3 sequence is 12 residues long. V shed 4 bases and J shed 6 bases, with 10 bases lying between them. Germline V lookup: CDR1 SGHDN, CDR2 FVKESK. The CDR3 protein is CASSLSSREQYF. The CDR3 DNA reads as TGTGCCAGCAGCCTTTCCTCGCGCGAGCAGTACTTC.

Notes on this clonotype: Just one base apart from a much larger clone, this may be a read error. The chain is built from TRBV7-3 and TRBJ1-1, with a tentative D call TRBD1 (5 bases). The CDR3 length is 16 residues. CDR1 is SGHTA and CDR2 is FQGTGA in the germline V gene. V was cut by 2 bases and J by 8 bases, with 21 bases left in between. The CDR3 is CASSLAYMGEVWEAFF. The CDR3 bases are TGTGCCAGCAGCTTAGCATACATGGGGGAGGTGTGGGAAGCTTTCTTT.

The chain has TRBV7-6 and TRBJ1-1; possibly TRBD1 for D (6 bases). This CDR3 contains 13 residues. Trimming stripped 1 base from V and 7 bases from J, with 10 bases between. Germline-derived CDR1 and CDR2 are SGHVS and FNYEAQ. CDR3 bases: TGTGCCAGCAGCTTAGTCGGGACAATTGAAGCTTTCTTT. Translating gives CASSLVGTIEAFF.

With respect to this clonotype: One end of the junction does not line up with germline, which may come from a read error. V and J are TRBV7-2 and TRBJ2-5, with 14 positions matching TRBD2. The CDR3 loop spans 17 amino acids. Germline CDR1 is SGHTA and CDR2 is FQGNSA. The CDR3: CVSSEGLAGASRETQYF. CDR3 in DNA: TGTGTCAGCAGCGAGGGACTAGCGGGGGCCTCCCGAGAGACCCAGTACTTC.

Only one count was recorded for this clonotype. The gene calls are TRBV6-6 and TRBJ2-7; unclear D gene. The CDR3 covers 15 residues. Germline V gene lookup returns CDR1 MNHNY and CDR2 SVGAGI (reference sequence). V dropped 4 bases and J dropped 3 bases, with 16 bases sitting between them. CDR3 sequence: CASSLGRNYNYEQYV. In DNA, the CDR3 is TGTGCCAGCAGTTTAGGCAGAAATTATAACTACGAGCAGTACGTC.

This clonotype turned up a few times. V and J are TRBV27 and TRBJ2-3; 7 bases match TRBD1. CDR3 length equals 16 residues. V lost 2 bases to trimming and J lost 3 bases; unmatched junction nucleotides: 8. Germline values: CDR1 MNHEY, CDR2 SMNVEV (reference sequence). The CDR3 region is CASSLPQGGATDTQYF. CDR3 bases: TGTGCCAGCAGTTTACCTCAAGGGGGCGCGACAGATACGCAGTATTTT.

The chain joins TRBV27 to TRBJ1-1; 7 positions match TRBD1. With 0 bases clipped from V and 0 bases from J, the junction kept 7 bases outside the gene matches. The germline V gene has CDR1 MNHEY and CDR2 SMNVEV (reference sequence). This CDR3 is built from 17 residues. CDR3 sequence: CASSLSEGALMNTEAFF. The CDR3 DNA is TGTGCCAGCAGTTTATCAGAGGGGGCCCTTATGAACACTGAAGCTTTCTTT.

The chain joins TRBV28 to TRBJ1-4; the match to TRBD1 covers 7 bases. Germline values: CDR1 MDHEN, CDR2 SYDVKM. This CDR3 is 16 amino acids long. V lost 6 bases to trimming and J lost 0 bases; unmatched junction nucleotides: 7. The CDR3 DNA follows: TGTGCCAGCAGACCATGGACAGGAGCAACTAATGAAAAACTGTTTTTT. It specifies CASRPWTGATNEKLFF.

The chain joins TRBV11-2 to TRBJ2-4; D is uncertain. This CDR3 spans 16 amino acids. Germline CDR1 and CDR2: SGHAT and FQNNGV. The V gene lost 5 bases and the J gene lost 0 bases, with 14 bases spanning the gap. The CDR3 region has the DNA TGTGCCAGCAGCCCCTCCGCACAGCTAGCCAAAAACATTCAGTACTTC. Encoded protein: CASSPSAQLAKNIQYF.

This sequence joins TRBV12-3 or TRBV12-4 and TRBJ2-1; D is undetermined. CDR3 size: 13 residues. V dropped 5 bases and J dropped 10 bases, with 15 bases sitting between them. The DNA for the CDR3 is TGTGCCAGCAGTCCCACCCTAAGTGGGGAGCAGTTCTTC. It codes for CASSPTLSGEQFF.

The chain links TRBV9 to TRBJ1-5; a possible D gene is TRBD1 (6 bases). CDR3 length equals 14 residues. The V gene lost 3 bases and the J gene lost 4 bases, with 11 bases spanning the gap. Germline loops: CDR1 SGDLS, CDR2 YYNGEE. CDR3: CASSAGQLNQPQHF. The CDR3 DNA reads TGTGCCAGCAGCGCAGGACAGCTAAATCAGCCCCAGCATTTT.

This clonotype occurred a few times. The J gene is TRBJ2-7, the V gene TRBV6-1, with 13 bases identical to TRBD2. Germline V lookup: CDR1 MNHNS, CDR2 SASEGT. There are 14 residues in the CDR3. With 4 bases clipped from V and 4 bases from J, the junction kept 1 base outside the gene matches. The CDR3 protein is CASSGGLAGYEQYF. The CDR3, as DNA: TGTGCCAGCAGTGGGGGACTAGCGGGGTACGAGCAGTACTTC.

This chain connects TRBV28 to TRBJ2-5; 7 bases align to TRBD1. J lost 5 bases, V lost 7 bases, and 13 bases had no gene match. CDR1 is MDHEN, CDR2 SYDVKM, per germline. This CDR3 has 15 residues. CDR3: CASTNLRVRGETQYF. The CDR3 nucleotides read TGTGCCAGCACTAACCTCCGGGTCAGGGGGGAGACCCAGTACTTC.

V usage is TRBV15 and J usage is TRBJ2-2; 8 nucleotides line up with TRBD2. The CDR3 covers 17 residues. From germline, CDR1 is LNHNV and CDR2 YYDKDF (reference sequence). The V segment lost 0 bases and the J segment 5 bases; nucleotides outside the gene matches: 8. The CDR3 protein is CATSRDWVAGRTGELFF. In DNA form, the CDR3 reads TGTGCCACCAGCAGAGATTGGGTAGCGGGGCGTACCGGGGAGCTGTTTTTT.

The rearrangement joins TRBV6-6 to TRBJ2-7; tentative D call: TRBD2 (5 bases). The germline V gene encodes CDR1 MNHNY and CDR2 SVGAGI (reference sequence). The V and J ends lost 6 bases and 3 bases respectively, with 9 bases between them. There are 12 residues in the CDR3. The CDR3 region is CASSLRDYEQYV. DNA for the CDR3: TGTGCCAGCAGCCTTCGGGACTACGAGCAGTACGTC.

This clonotype was counted a few times. The CDR3 sequence: CASGYTEAFF. As DNA, the CDR3 is TGTGCCAGCGGTTACACTGAAGCTTTCTTT. The chain carries TRBV7-9 and TRBJ1-1; the D is unclear. Germline loops: CDR1 SEHNR, CDR2 FQNEAQ (reference sequence). This CDR3 is 10 amino acids long. Trimming removed 8 bases at V and 3 bases at J, with 4 bases between.

This clonotype has a count of ten or more. The chain is built from TRBV28 and TRBJ2-7; 7 nucleotides match TRBD1. This CDR3 has 13 residues. V gave up 6 bases and J gave up 3 bases; unmatched junction bases: 5. Looked up from germline, CDR1 is MDHEN and CDR2 is SYDVKM. The CDR3 DNA reads as TGTGCCAGCAGCCCGGGACAGAACTACGAGCAGTACGTC. Translating gives CASSPGQNYEQYV.

The DNA of the CDR3 is TGTGCCAGCAGTACCCCCCGCAGGGTCGGGAATGAGCAGTTCTTC. This sequence encodes CASSTPRRVGNEQFF. This chain uses TRBV6-6 with TRBJ2-1, with D perhaps TRBD1 (5 bases). This CDR3 has 15 residues. Germline values: CDR1 MNHNY, CDR2 SVGAGI (reference sequence). The V and J ends lost 5 bases and 7 bases respectively, with 18 bases between them.

The V and J genes are TRBV2 and TRBJ2-5; D remains ambiguous. The ends were cut back, 3 bases at V and 5 bases at J, with 16 bases in the middle. The CDR3 is 15 residues long. Germline V gene sequence: CDR1 SNHLY, CDR2 FYNNEI. The CDR3: CASSDGGMRSETQYF. The CDR3 DNA sequence: TGTGCCAGCAGTGATGGCGGAATGAGATCGGAGACCCAGTACTTC.

This rearrangement joins TRBV7-6 to TRBJ1-1; TRBD1 is a possible D gene (5 bases). There are 13 residues in the CDR3. The ends were cut back, 9 bases at V and 1 base at J, with 12 bases in the middle. Germline V gene data show CDR1 as SGHVS and CDR2 as FNYEAQ. CDR3 loop: CASTKGRNTEAFF. CDR3 bases: TGTGCCAGTACAAAGGGGAGGAACACTGAAGCTTTCTTT. The whole variable domain, remainder taken from reference TRBV7-6 and TRBJ1-1, is GAGVSQSPRYKVTKRGQDVALRCDPISGHVSLYWYRQALGQGPEFLTYFNYEAQQDKSGLPNDRFSAERPEGSISTLTIQRTEQRDSAMYRCASTKGRNTEAFFGQGTRLTVV.

This clonotype turned up a few times. This chain uses TRBV6-5 with TRBJ2-2; weak D call: TRBD2 (5 bases). V was clipped by 0 bases and J by 9 bases, with 17 bases between them. The germline V gene has CDR1 MNHEY and CDR2 SVGAGI. The CDR3 loop spans 16 amino acids. CDR3 sequence reads: CASSYSFGPRVRELFF. The CDR3 region has the DNA TGTGCCAGCAGTTACTCTTTCGGACCGAGGGTCCGGGAGCTGTTTTTT.

This clonotype came up a few times. This sequence joins TRBV12-3 or TRBV12-4 and TRBJ2-1, with 8 nucleotides matching TRBD2. This CDR3 spans 17 amino acids. With 3 bases clipped from V and 5 bases from J, the junction kept 12 bases outside the gene matches. The DNA for the CDR3 is TGTGCCAGCAGTTTCCACCCGGGCGGGGGGCAGAACAATGAGCAGTTCTTC. This codes for CASSFHPGGGQNNEQFF.

Ten or more counts support this clonotype. This chain links TRBV7-9 with TRBJ2-3; possibly TRBD2 for D (5 bases). Germline V gives CDR1 SEHNR, CDR2 FQNEAQ (reference sequence). This CDR3 has 12 residues. V was shortened by 8 bases and J by 5 bases, with 11 bases between the two germline ends. CDR3 amino acids: CASADWGDTQYF. In nucleotides, the CDR3 is TGTGCCAGCGCGGACTGGGGAGATACGCAGTATTTT.